This TCR beta chain was retrieved from a study of regulatory T cells in long-lasting Graves disease. Building of the TCR beta libraries involved iRepertoire HTBI primers and Arm-PCR of CDR3 regions. TCRdb reprocessed the multiplex PCR reads via MiXCR and lists one record per CDR3 protein. The sample shows about 310,000 distinct CDR3 sequences, approximately 20% of them seen only once. Time point: newly diagnosed GD, antithyroid drugs for less than 3 months. From PBMCs, RNA was extracted and then used to make the TCR library. EDTA tubes received nine milliliters of collected peripheral blood. Comments on this clonotype: The antigen remains unidentified.

Findings and limits, study-wide: Persistent disease favored TRBV28, TRBJ1-2 and TRBJ2-5.

CDR1 MNHEY and CDR2 SMNVEV come from the germline V gene (reference sequence). The V gene end was trimmed by 2 bases and the J gene end by 5 bases; junction bases not matched to a gene: 3. The CDR3 extends over 14 amino acids. This receptor was taken from a female donor with Graves disease. The starting material was peripheral blood mononuclear cells (PBMCs), obtained at new diagnosis, from a patient treated with antithyroid drugs. The chain joins TRBV27 to TRBJ1-5; TRBD1 matches at 7 bases. The CDR3, as DNA: TGTGCCAGCAGTTTAGGAGGGGGCTATCAGCCCCAGCATTTT. Encoded protein: CASSLGGGYQPQHF.